In this sample, the clone carrying this TCR beta chain turned up a few times. Its antigen is unknown. These data are taken from a study of cytomegalovirus exposure and HLA in healthy donors. General study findings and limits: Confirmation in vitro established that three CMV-associated chains were specific for CMV antigens. Some TCR beta chains (about 180 of them) were listed as cytomegalovirus-associated.

The data were produced by immunoSEQ multiplex PCR, yet TCRdb's version contains in-frame clones alone and is incomplete. The data contain fewer than 120,000 clones, 88% of them singletons. Specimen: PBMCs. This TCR was sampled from a woman between 25 and 40 years old in good health and CMV-seropositive.

The CDR3 DNA reads as TGTGCCAGCAGCAAGGGACTAGCGGGAGTGTCCTACGAGCAGTACTTC. Protein: CASSKGLAGVSYEQYF. The chain uses TRBV21-1 and TRBJ2-7; the DNA was not compared with TRBD2, the D call given in the table. TRBV21-1 is a pseudogene locus. CDR3 size: 16 residues.